The present T cell receptor beta chain was sequenced within a study of TIL therapy for anti-PD-1-resistant metastatic lung cancer. Looked up from germline, CDR1 is MNHNY and CDR2 is SVGAGI (reference sequence). The V gene lost 0 bases and the J gene lost 7 bases, with 7 bases spanning the gap. The length of the CDR3 is 12 residues. Time point of the sample: pre-treatment sample, taken before nivolumab and TIL therapy. The libraries were made with immunoSEQ v3. Assay used: immunoSEQ multiplex PCR; TCRdb lists only in-frame clones, some missing. The sample shows 45,000 to 60,000 clones, 70% to 85% of them seen only once.

The chain employs TRBV6-6 and TRBJ2-7, with D unresolved. The clonotype originates from a woman aged 25-85 years with non-small cell lung cancer. The specimen was blood, collected at baseline. In nucleotides, the CDR3 is TGTGCCAGCAGTTACTCTTTCGGAGAGCAGTACTTC. Translated: CASSYSFGEQYF.